Here is one T cell receptor (beta chain) with its context. These data come from a study of shared clonotypes between healthy human individuals. Germline trimming cut 4 bases from V and 4 bases from J; bases unmatched to any gene: 13. Germline CDR1 MNHNS, CDR2 SASEGT. This CDR3 region has 17 residues. Assay used: immunoSEQ multiplex PCR; TCRdb lists only in-frame clones, some missing. The sample has about 2.3 million clones, 85% to 95% seen once; the top ten hold approximately 0.39%. This receptor was obtained from a man aged 18 to 35 in good health. Some clones in this sample may be carry-over from other donors' samples. The sample consisted of naive CD4+ T cells from PBMCs. The sample's subset: CD45RA+ positively selected. The chain uses TRBV6-1 and TRBJ2-1; the match to TRBD2 covers 7 bases. In nucleotides, the CDR3 is TGTGCCAGCAGTGGAATAGGAGGAGGCGGGAGATACAATGAGCAGTTCTTC. Translated: CASSGIGGGGRYNEQFF.